This TCR beta chain came from a study of cytomegalovirus exposure and HLA in healthy donors. Study-level findings and limits: The study labeled fewer than 200 TCR beta chains cytomegalovirus-associated.

60 Vbeta and 13 Jbeta primers were used in PCR. This table comes from immunoSEQ multiplex PCR, and its TCRdb copy is limited to in-frame clones, with some not included. The data show some 170,000 clones, with 70% to 80% seen just once and 4.3% held by the top ten. Germline V CDR1 and CDR2: KGHSH, LQKENI. V lost 4 bases and J 4 bases, leaving 19 bases between the germline ends. The CDR3 contains 16 residues. Regarding this clone: The antigen is unknown.

The chain joins TRBV18 to TRBJ1-1, with D uncertain. The receptor comes from a man aged 35 to 55 in good health and CMV-seronegative. The sample taken for sequencing was PBMCs. In DNA form, the CDR3 reads TGTGCCAGCTCACGACTTTTGAGGGATGAGGGCACTGAAGCTTTCTTT. As protein: CASSRLLRDEGTEAFF.